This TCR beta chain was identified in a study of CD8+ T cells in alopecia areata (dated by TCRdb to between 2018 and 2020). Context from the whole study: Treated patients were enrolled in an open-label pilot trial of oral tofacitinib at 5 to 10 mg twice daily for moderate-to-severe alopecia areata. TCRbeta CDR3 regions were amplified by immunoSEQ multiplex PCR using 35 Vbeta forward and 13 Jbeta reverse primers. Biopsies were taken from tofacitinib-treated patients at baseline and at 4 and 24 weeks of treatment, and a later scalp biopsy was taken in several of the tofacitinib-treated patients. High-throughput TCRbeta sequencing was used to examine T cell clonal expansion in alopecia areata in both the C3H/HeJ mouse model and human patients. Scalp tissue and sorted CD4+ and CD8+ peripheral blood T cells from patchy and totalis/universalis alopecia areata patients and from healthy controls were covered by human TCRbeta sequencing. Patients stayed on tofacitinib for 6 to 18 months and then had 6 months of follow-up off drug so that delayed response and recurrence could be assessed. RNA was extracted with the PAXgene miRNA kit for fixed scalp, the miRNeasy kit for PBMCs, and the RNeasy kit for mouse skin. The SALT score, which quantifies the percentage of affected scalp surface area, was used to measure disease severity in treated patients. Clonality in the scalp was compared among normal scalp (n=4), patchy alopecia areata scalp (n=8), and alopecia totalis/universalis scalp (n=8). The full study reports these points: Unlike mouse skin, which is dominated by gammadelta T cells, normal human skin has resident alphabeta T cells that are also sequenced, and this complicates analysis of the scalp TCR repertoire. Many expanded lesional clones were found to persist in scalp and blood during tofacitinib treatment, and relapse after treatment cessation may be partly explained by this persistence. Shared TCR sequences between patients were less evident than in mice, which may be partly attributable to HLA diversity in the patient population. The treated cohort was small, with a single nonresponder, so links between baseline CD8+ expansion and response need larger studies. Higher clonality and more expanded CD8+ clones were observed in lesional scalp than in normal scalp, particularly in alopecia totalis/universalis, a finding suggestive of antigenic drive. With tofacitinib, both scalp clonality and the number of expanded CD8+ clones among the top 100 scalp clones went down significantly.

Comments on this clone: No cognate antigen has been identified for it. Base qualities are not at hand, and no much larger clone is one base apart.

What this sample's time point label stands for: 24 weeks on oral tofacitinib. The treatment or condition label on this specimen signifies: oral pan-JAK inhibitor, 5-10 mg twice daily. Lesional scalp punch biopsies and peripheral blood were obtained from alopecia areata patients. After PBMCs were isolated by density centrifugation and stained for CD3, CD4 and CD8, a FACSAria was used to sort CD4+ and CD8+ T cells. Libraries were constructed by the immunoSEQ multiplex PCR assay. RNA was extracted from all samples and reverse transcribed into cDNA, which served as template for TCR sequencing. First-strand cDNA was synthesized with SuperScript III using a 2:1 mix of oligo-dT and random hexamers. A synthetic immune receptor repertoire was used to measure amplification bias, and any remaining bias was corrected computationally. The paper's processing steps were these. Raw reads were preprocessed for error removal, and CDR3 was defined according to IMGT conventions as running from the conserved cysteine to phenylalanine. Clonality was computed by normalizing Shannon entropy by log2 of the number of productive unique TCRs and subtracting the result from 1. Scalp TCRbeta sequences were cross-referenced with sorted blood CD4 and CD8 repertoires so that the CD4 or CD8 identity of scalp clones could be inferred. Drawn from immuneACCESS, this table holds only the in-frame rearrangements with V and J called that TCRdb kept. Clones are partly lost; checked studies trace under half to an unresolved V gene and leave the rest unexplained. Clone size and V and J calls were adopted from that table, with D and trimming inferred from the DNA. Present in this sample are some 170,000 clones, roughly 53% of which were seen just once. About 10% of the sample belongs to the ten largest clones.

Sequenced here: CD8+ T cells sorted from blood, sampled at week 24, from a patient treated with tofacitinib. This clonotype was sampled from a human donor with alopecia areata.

The DNA sequence reads TGTGCCAGCAGCTCCACGACAGGGGAGTCTGCTCGTAATCAGCCCCAGCATTTT. Protein translation: CASSSTTGESARNQPQHF. The sequence links TRBV7-9 to TRBJ1-5; 8 bases in between match TRBD1. The CDR3 has 18 amino acids, counting the end cysteine and phenylalanine. Of the read, only the CDR3 DNA is kept; its 54 bases are in frame from base 1. As encoded in the germline V gene (reference sequence), CDR1 is SEHNR while CDR2 is FQNEAQ. V trim: 4 bases; J trim: 4 bases; unmatched bases: 15.